What follows are 15 T cell receptor beta chains derived from one specimen sequenced in a study of control samples from healthy donors and cancer patients. Generated by immunoSEQ multiplex PCR, the TCRdb table keeps only in-frame clones and is missing some. Among roughly 370,000 clones, 75% to 95% were seen once, and the ten largest hold about 6.3%. Sequenced material: PBMCs. The source of these receptors is a man aged 35 to 55 with head and neck cancer.

This clone was observed a handful of times. This chain connects TRBV4-1 to TRBJ1-5; a weak D match, TRBD1 (6 bases). This CDR3 contains 16 residues. V was clipped by 3 bases and J by 1 base, with 13 bases between them. Germline V gene data show CDR1 as MGHRA and CDR2 as YSYEKL. CDR3 coding DNA: TGCGCCAGCAGCCAGATTGGCGGGGGCAGCAATCAGCCCCAGCATTTT. Translated: CASSQIGGGSNQPQHF.

The CDR3 here is CASMVPGQGNNEQFF. The CDR3 DNA reads as TGTGCCAGTATGGTCCCGGGACAGGGGAACAATGAGCAGTTCTTC. J is TRBJ2-1 and V is TRBV19; 10 bases align to TRBD1. Germline V lookup: CDR1 LNHDA, CDR2 SQIVND (reference sequence). This CDR3 has 15 amino acids. J lost 5 bases, V lost 7 bases, and 8 bases had no gene match.

The chain combines TRBV6-4 with TRBJ2-1; the match to TRBD1 covers 9 bases. CDR1 and CDR2 from the germline V gene are MRHNA and SNTAGT. V shed 5 bases, J shed 5 bases, and the junction held 7 bases outside the gene matches. The CDR3 is 15 residues long. CDR3 sequence: CASSPRTGVNNEQFF. In DNA form, the CDR3 reads TGTGCCAGCAGTCCCCGGACAGGGGTGAACAATGAGCAGTTCTTC.

The rearrangement joins TRBV19 to TRBJ2-3; 9 positions match TRBD2. The V gene's germline CDR1 is LNHDA and CDR2 SQIVND (reference sequence). This CDR3 has 17 amino acids. V was pared by 4 bases and J by 6 bases, with 14 bases of the junction left unmatched. The CDR3 region has the DNA TGTGCCAGTAGTAGAGGTAGTGGCGGGAGGGCCGAGGATACGCAGTATTTT. Protein product: CASSRGSGGRAEDTQYF.

The chain is built from TRBV6-1 and TRBJ1-6, with 10 bases lining up with TRBD1. The V segment lost 2 bases and the J segment 8 bases; nucleotides outside the gene matches: 3. The length of the CDR3 is 15 residues. From germline, CDR1 is MNHNS and CDR2 SASEGT. Here the CDR3 reads CASSEQGTGDSPLHF. The DNA for the CDR3 is TGTGCCAGCAGTGAACAGGGGACAGGGGATTCACCCCTCCACTTT.

The V and J genes are TRBV28 and TRBJ1-2; 10 bases are a match to TRBD1. Trimming at V came to 8 bases and at J to 1 base, leaving 7 bases not matched to a gene. Germline values: CDR1 MDHEN, CDR2 SYDVKM. CDR3 size: 15 residues. The DNA of the CDR3 is TGTGCCAGCGGAACAAGGGACAGGGGTAACTATGGCTACACCTTC. Translating gives CASGTRDRGNYGYTF.

This chain joins TRBV3-1 (or the pseudogene TRBV3-2) and TRBJ2-7; 12 bases align to TRBD2. The CDR3 is 14 residues long. Germline assignment: CDR1 LGHDT and CDR2 YNNKEL (reference sequence). With V trimmed by 5 bases and J by 4 bases, 3 bases remained unmatched. The CDR3 DNA reads TGTGCCAGCAGCTCTAGCGGGAGGGGTTACGAGCAGTACTTC. Protein sequence: CASSSSGRGYEQYF.

J is TRBJ2-3 and V is TRBV9; TRBD2 agrees at 7 bases. V gave up 7 bases and J gave up 0 bases; unmatched junction bases: 8. From germline, CDR1 is SGDLS and CDR2 YYNGEE. The CDR3 is made up of 15 amino acids. The CDR3 region has the DNA TGTGCCAGCCACGCTGGGGGGGTTAGCACAGATACGCAGTATTTT. Translation: CASHAGGVSTDTQYF.

The rearrangement links TRBV3-1 (or the pseudogene TRBV3-2) to TRBJ1-6; possible D gene TRBD1, 5 bases. This CDR3 has 14 amino acids. Germline assignment: CDR1 LGHDT and CDR2 YNNKEL (reference sequence). V shed 0 bases and J shed 13 bases, with 13 bases lying between them. CDR3 nucleotides: TGTGCCAGCAGCCAAGACAGGGCCCGGGTGCCCCTCCACTTT. Encoded protein: CASSQDRARVPLHF.

The V call is TRBV7-3, the J call TRBJ2-1, with D tentatively TRBD1 or TRBD2 (5 bases each). The V gene lost 2 bases and the J gene lost 11 bases, with 13 bases spanning the gap. From germline, CDR1 is SGHTA and CDR2 FQGTGA. CDR3 size: 13 residues. The CDR3 bases are TGTGCCAGCAGCTTACCGGGGTCAGGGAAGCAGTTCTTC. This sequence encodes CASSLPGSGKQFF. Full variable domain (missing parts from reference TRBV7-3 and TRBJ2-1): GAGVSQTPSNKVTEKGKYVELRCDPISGHTALYWYRQSLGQGPEFLIYFQGTGAADDSGLPNDRFFAVRPEGSVSTLKIQRTERGDSAVYLCASSLPGSGKQFFGPGTRLTVL.

The table lists this clone with a count of one. The chain recombines TRBV6-5 with TRBJ1-2, with D possibly being TRBD1 (6 bases). The V end was cut by 2 bases, the J end by 6 bases, with 13 bases between. CDR3 length: 14 residues. Germline CDR1 MNHEY, CDR2 SVGAGI. CDR3 in amino acids: CASSYGQGLDGYTF. CDR3 bases: TGTGCCAGCAGTTACGGGCAGGGGCTAGATGGCTACACCTTC.

This clone was observed a single time. The chain uses TRBV10-2 and TRBJ1-5; weak D call: TRBD1 (5 bases). V was shortened by 1 base and J by 3 bases, with 10 bases between the two germline ends. Germline V gene data show CDR1 as WSHSY and CDR2 as SAAADI. CDR3 size: 15 residues. The CDR3, as DNA: TGCGCCAGCAGTGAGTTGGAGGGGATCAATCAGCCCCAGCATTTT. It specifies CASSELEGINQPQHF.

V usage is TRBV7-2 and J usage is TRBJ1-2; D is ambiguous. V was shortened by 5 bases and J by 6 bases, with 16 bases between the two germline ends. The germline gives CDR1 SGHTA, CDR2 FQGNSA. The CDR3 is 14 amino acids. The CDR3 spells CASSPQRPFHGYTF. DNA for the CDR3: TGTGCCAGCAGCCCACAAAGGCCTTTTCATGGCTACACCTTC.

Only a few counts were recorded for this clone. The chain carries TRBV6-5 and TRBJ2-2; 8 bases line up with TRBD2. Looked up from germline, CDR1 is MNHEY and CDR2 is SVGAGI. J lost 6 bases, V lost 7 bases, and 7 bases had no gene match. The CDR3 runs 14 residues. CDR3 DNA sequence: TGTGCCAGCACCAGGGGACTAGAGGCCGGGGAGCTGTTTTTT. It is translated as CASTRGLEAGELFF.

The CDR3 coding sequence is TGTGCCAGCAGTTTCCTGGCACGACTGTACGAGCAGTACTTC. Translated: CASSFLARLYEQYF. The chain employs TRBV28 and TRBJ2-7, with D unclear. The CDR3 is 14 amino acids. Trimming removed 3 bases at V and 4 bases at J, with 13 bases between. Germline assignment: CDR1 MDHEN and CDR2 SYDVKM.